This T cell receptor (beta chain) was profiled in a study of blood T cells in healthy people across ages. Trimming cost V 5 bases and J 7 bases, with 20 bases left between them. Germline V gene data show CDR1 as SEHNR and CDR2 as FQNEAQ (reference sequence). The CDR3 runs to 15 residues. This clonotype has a single count. A second PCR, run for roughly 7 to 12 cycles, used a sample-barcoded 5' primer plus a J-beta primer mix. TCRdb re-derived calls from the 5' RACE reads in MiXCR, one entry per CDR3 protein. The data contain hundreds of thousands of distinct CDR3 sequences, more than 40% of them singletons.

This receptor was obtained from a woman in her sixties in good health. The V and J genes are TRBV7-9 and TRBJ2-5, with D perhaps TRBD2 (6 bases). The specimen sequenced was blood. The CDR3 region is CASSPELALGGTQYF. The CDR3, as DNA: TGTGCCAGCAGCCCTGAGTTGGCCCTGGGAGGGACCCAGTACTTC.